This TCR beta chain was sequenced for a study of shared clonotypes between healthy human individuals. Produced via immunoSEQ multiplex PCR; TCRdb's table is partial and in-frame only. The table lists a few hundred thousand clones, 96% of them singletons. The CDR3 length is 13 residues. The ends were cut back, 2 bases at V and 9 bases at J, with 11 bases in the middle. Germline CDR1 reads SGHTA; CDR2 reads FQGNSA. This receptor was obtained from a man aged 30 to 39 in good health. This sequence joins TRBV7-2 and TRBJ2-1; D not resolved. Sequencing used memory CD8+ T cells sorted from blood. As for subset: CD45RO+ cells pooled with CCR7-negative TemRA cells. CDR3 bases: TGTGCCAGCAGCTTATTTCTGCCCGGTGAGCAGTTCTTC. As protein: CASSLFLPGEQFF. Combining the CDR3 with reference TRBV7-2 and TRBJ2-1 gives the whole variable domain GAGVSQSPSNKVTEKGKDVELRCDPISGHTALYWYRQSLGQGLEFLIYFQGNSAPDKSGLPSDRFSAERTGGSVSTLTIQRTQQEDSAVYLCASSLFLPGEQFFGPGTRLTVL.